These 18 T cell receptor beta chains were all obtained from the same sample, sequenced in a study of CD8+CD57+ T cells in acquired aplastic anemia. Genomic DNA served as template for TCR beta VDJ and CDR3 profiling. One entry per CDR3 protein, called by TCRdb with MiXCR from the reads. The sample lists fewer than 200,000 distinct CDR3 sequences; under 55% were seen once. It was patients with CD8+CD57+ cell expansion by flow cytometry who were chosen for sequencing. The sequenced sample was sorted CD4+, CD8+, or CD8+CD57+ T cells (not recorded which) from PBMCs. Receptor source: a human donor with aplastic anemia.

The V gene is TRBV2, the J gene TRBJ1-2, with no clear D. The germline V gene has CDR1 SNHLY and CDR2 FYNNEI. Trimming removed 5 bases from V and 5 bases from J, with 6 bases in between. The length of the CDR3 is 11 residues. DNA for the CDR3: TGTGCCAGCAGTTTTAAATATGGCTACACCTTC. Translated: CASSFKYGYTF.

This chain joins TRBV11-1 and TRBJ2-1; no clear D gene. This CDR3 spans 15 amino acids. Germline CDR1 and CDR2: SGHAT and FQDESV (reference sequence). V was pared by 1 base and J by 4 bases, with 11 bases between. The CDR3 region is CASSLDGQPYNEQFF. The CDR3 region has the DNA TGTGCCAGCAGCTTAGACGGCCAACCTTACAATGAGCAGTTCTTC.

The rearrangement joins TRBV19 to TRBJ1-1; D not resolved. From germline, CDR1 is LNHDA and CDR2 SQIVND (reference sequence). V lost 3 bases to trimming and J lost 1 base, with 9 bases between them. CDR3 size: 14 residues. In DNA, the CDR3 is TGTGCCAGTAGTATCTCTGGGAAGAACACTGAAGCTTTCTTT. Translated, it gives CASSISGKNTEAFF.

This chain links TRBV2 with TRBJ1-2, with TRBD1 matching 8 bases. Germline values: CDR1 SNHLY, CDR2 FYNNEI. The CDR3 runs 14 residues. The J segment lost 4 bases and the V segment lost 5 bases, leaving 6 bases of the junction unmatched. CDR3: CASSRGQGLYGYTF. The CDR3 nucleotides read TGTGCCAGCAGTCGAGGACAGGGCCTCTATGGCTACACCTTC.

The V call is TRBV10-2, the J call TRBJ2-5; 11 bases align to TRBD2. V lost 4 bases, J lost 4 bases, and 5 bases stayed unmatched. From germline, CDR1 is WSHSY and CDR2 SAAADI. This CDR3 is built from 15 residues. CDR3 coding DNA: TGCGCCAGCAGTGCCGAGCTAGCGGGGGGAGAGACCCAGTACTTC. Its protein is CASSAELAGGETQYF.

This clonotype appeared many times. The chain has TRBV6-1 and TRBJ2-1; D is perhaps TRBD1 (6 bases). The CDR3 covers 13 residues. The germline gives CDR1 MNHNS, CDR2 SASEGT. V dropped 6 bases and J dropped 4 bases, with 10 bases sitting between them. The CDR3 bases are TGTGCCAGCAGAACAGGGTTGTACAATGAGCAGTTCTTC. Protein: CASRTGLYNEQFF.

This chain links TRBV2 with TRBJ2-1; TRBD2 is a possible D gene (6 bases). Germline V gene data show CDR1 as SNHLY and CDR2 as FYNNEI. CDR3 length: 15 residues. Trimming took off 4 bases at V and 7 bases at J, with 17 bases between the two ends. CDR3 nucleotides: TGTGCCAGCAGTGCGGGTTGGCTAGCGAGAAATGAGCAGTTCTTC. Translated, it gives CASSAGWLARNEQFF. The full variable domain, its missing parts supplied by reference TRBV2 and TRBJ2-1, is EPEVTQTPSHQVTQMGQEVILRCVPISNHLYFYWYRQILGQKVEFLVSFYNNEISEKSEIFDDQFSVERPDGSNFTLKIRSTKLEDSAMYFCASSAGWLARNEQFFGPGTRLTVL.

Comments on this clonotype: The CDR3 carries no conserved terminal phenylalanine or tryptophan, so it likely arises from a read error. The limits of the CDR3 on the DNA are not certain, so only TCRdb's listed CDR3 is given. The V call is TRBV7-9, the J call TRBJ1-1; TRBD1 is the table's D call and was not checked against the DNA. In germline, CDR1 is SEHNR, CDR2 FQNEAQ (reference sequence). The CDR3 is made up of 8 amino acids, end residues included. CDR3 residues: CASSPGGC.

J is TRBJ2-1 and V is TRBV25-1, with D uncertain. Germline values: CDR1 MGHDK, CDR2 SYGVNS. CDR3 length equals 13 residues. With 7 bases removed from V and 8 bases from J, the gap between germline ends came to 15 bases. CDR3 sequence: CASTQPLSDEQFF. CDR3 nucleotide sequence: TGTGCCAGCACCCAACCCCTCTCCGATGAGCAGTTCTTC.

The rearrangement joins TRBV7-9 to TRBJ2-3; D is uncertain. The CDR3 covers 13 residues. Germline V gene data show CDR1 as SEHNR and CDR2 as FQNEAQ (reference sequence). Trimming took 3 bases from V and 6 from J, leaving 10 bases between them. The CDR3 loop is CASSLWGVDTQYF. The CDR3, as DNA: TGTGCCAGCAGCTTGTGGGGTGTGGATACGCAGTATTTT. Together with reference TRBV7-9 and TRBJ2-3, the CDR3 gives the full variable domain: DTGVSQNPRHKITKRGQNVTFRCDPISEHNRLYWYRQTLGQGPEFLTYFQNEAQLEKSRLLSDRFSAERPKGSFSTLEIQRTEQGDSAMYLCASSLWGVDTQYFGPGTRLTVL.

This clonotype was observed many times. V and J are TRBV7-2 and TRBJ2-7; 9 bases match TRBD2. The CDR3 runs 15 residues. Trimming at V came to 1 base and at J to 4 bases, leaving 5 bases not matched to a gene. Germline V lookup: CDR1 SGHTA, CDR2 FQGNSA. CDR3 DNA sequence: TGTGCCAGCAGCTTAGATAGCGGGGGCATATACGAGCAGTACTTC. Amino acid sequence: CASSLDSGGIYEQYF.

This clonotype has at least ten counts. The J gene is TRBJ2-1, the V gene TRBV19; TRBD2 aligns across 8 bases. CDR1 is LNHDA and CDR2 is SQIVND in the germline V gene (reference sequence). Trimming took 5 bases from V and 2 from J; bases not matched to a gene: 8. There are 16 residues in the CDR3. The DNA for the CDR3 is TGTGCCAGTAGTCTCAGGCGGGGGGTTCCCTACAATGAGCAGTTCTTC. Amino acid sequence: CASSLRRGVPYNEQFF. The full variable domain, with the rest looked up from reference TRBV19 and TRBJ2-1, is DGGITQSPKYLFRKEGQNVTLSCEQNLNHDAMYWYRQDPGQGLRLIYYSQIVNDFQKGDIAEGYSVSREKKESFPLTVTSAQKNPTAFYLCASSLRRGVPYNEQFFGPGTRLTVL.

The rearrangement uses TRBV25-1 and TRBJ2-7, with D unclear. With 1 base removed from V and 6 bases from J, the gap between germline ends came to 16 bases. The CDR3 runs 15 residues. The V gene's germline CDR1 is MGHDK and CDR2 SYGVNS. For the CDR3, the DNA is TGTGCCAGCAGTGAATTTGGTATAGGGCTCGGCGAGCAGTACTTC. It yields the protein CASSEFGIGLGEQYF.

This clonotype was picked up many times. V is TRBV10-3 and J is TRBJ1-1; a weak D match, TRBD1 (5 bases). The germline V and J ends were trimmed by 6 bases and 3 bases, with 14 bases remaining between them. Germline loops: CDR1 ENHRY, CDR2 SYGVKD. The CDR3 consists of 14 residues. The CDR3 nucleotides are TGTGCCATCAGCGACAGAAGTGGGGACACTGAAGCTTTCTTT. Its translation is CAISDRSGDTEAFF.

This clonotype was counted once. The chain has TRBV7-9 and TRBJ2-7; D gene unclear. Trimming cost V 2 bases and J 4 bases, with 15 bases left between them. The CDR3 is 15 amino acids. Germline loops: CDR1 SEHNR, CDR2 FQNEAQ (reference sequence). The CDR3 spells CASSLLGGRAYEQYF. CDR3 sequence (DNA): TGTGCCAGCAGCTTATTAGGTGGTCGGGCGTACGAGCAGTACTTC. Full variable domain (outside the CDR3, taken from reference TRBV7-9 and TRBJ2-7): DTGVSQNPRHKITKRGQNVTFRCDPISEHNRLYWYRQTLGQGPEFLTYFQNEAQLEKSRLLSDRFSAERPKGSFSTLEIQRTEQGDSAMYLCASSLLGGRAYEQYFGPGTRLTVT.

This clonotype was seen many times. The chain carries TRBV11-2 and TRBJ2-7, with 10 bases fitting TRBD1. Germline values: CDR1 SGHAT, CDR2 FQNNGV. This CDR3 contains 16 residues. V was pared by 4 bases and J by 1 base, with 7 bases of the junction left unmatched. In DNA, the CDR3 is TGTGCCAGCAGCTCCCTGACAGGGGGCGCATCCTACGAGCAGTACTTC. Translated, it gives CASSSLTGGASYEQYF.

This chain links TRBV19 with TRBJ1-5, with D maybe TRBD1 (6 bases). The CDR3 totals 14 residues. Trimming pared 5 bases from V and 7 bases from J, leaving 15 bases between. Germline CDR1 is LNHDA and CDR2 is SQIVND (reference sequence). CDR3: CASSFDRSGQPQHF. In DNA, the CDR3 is TGTGCCAGTAGTTTCGACAGGTCCGGGCAGCCCCAGCATTTT.

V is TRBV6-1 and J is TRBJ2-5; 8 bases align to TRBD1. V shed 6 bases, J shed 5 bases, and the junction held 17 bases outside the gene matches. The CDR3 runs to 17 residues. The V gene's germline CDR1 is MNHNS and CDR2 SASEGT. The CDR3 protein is CASSPLPAGGFVETQYF. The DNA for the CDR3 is TGTGCCAGCAGCCCCCTACCGGCAGGGGGCTTCGTCGAGACCCAGTACTTC.